A single sample gave rise to the 21 T cell receptor beta chains below, sequenced in a study of blood T cell repertoires in COVID-19. Sequencing was performed with immunoSEQ multiplex PCR; in TCRdb, only in-frame clones are kept and a portion is missing. The sample has 120,000 to 150,000 clones, about four fifths seen once; the top ten hold approximately 8.4%. Sequenced input: peripheral blood. The receptor set was obtained from a human donor with acute or convalescent COVID-19. The donor label of this sample is uncertain.

This chain links TRBV6-6 with TRBJ1-2; D ambiguous. CDR1 and CDR2 from the germline V gene are MNHNY and SVGAGI (reference sequence). Trimming left V 2 bases short and J 2 bases short, with 9 bases between. There are 14 residues in the CDR3. CDR3 amino acids: CASSYPAANYGYTF. The CDR3 nucleotides are TGTGCCAGCAGTTACCCGGCGGCCAACTATGGCTACACCTTC.

This clone was seen a handful of times. This chain joins TRBV7-9 and TRBJ1-3; 8 bases fit TRBD1. The CDR3 sequence is 16 residues long. J gave up 2 bases and V 8 bases, and 11 bases lay outside the gene matches. Germline assignment: CDR1 SEHNR and CDR2 FQNEAQ (reference sequence). The CDR3 is CASSRDRTGPGNTIYF. DNA of the CDR3: TGTGCCAGCTCTCGGGACAGGACTGGACCTGGAAACACCATATATTTT. Combining the CDR3 with reference TRBV7-9 and TRBJ1-3 gives the whole variable domain DTGVSQNPRHKITKRGQNVTFRCDPISEHNRLYWYRQTLGQGPEFLTYFQNEAQLEKSRLLSDRFSAERPKGSFSTLEIQRTEQGDSAMYLCASSRDRTGPGNTIYFGEGSWLTVV.

The chain couples TRBV11-2 to TRBJ2-1; 11 bases are shared with TRBD2. Germline values: CDR1 SGHAT, CDR2 FQNNGV. V dropped 7 bases and J dropped 6; count of bases not matched to a gene: 8. The length of the CDR3 is 15 residues. CDR3 nucleotides: TGTGCCAGCACCCTGGGACTAGCGGCAACCAATGAGCAGTTCTTC. This sequence encodes CASTLGLAATNEQFF.

V is TRBV5-1 and J is TRBJ2-7, with 7 bases aligning to TRBD2. The J segment lost 1 base and the V segment lost 0 bases, leaving 7 bases of the junction unmatched. The germline V gene has CDR1 SGHRS and CDR2 YFSETQ. The CDR3 sequence is 16 residues long. This CDR3 reads CASSLELAGPSYEQYF. The CDR3 nucleotides are TGCGCCAGCAGCTTGGAATTAGCGGGTCCGTCCTACGAGCAGTACTTC. The full variable domain, with the rest looked up from reference TRBV5-1 and TRBJ2-7, is KAGVTQTPRYLIKTRGQQVTLSCSPISGHRSVSWYQQTPGQGLQFLFEYFSETQRNKGNFPGRFSGRQFSNSRSEMNVSTLELGDSALYLCASSLELAGPSYEQYFGPGTRLTVT.

DNA of the CDR3: TGTGCCAGCAGCTTAGGCGGGACAGGGCATTACGAGCAGTACGTC. Encoded protein: CASSLGGTGHYEQYV. The chain has TRBV11-2 and TRBJ2-7, with 9 positions matching TRBD1. V dropped 1 base and J dropped 4; count of bases not matched to a gene: 5. Germline V gene sequence: CDR1 SGHAT, CDR2 FQNNGV. The CDR3 is 15 amino acids.

This clone came up once. The chain links TRBV19 to TRBJ2-2, with 7 bases aligning to TRBD1. The CDR3 spans 16 residues. The junction had 3 bases not matched to a gene; V was cut back by 2 bases and J by 0 bases. Germline assignment: CDR1 LNHDA and CDR2 SQIVND (reference sequence). CDR3 coding DNA: TGTGCCAGTAGTATAAGGACAGGTTCGAACACCGGGGAGCTGTTTTTT. This translates into CASSIRTGSNTGELFF.

The J gene is TRBJ1-1, the V gene TRBV4-2, with TRBD1 identical over 8 bases. Germline values: CDR1 LGHNA, CDR2 YNFKEQ. The V segment lost 1 base and the J segment 1 base; nucleotides outside the gene matches: 2. This CDR3 region has 15 residues. CDR3 residues: CASSQATGANTEAFF. The CDR3, as DNA: TGTGCCAGCAGCCAAGCGACAGGGGCGAACACTGAAGCTTTCTTT.

This chain links TRBV2 with TRBJ2-2; D is unresolved. Germline CDR1 and CDR2: SNHLY and FYNNEI. V dropped 5 bases and J dropped 2 bases, with 15 bases sitting between them. CDR3 length: 16 residues. The CDR3 DNA reads as TGTGCCAGCAGTCAAGGGCATATTGTCAACACCGGGGAGCTGTTTTTT. This gives the protein CASSQGHIVNTGELFF.

The chain is built from TRBV2 and TRBJ2-5; TRBD1 is a possible D gene (6 bases). Germline CDR1 and CDR2: SNHLY and FYNNEI. V lost 2 bases to trimming and J lost 1 base, with 11 bases between them. The CDR3 runs 15 residues. The CDR3 is CASSESPGVQETQYF. The CDR3 coding sequence is TGTGCCAGCAGTGAAAGCCCAGGGGTCCAAGAGACCCAGTACTTC.

The V and J genes are TRBV7-6 and TRBJ1-1; D is uncertain. There are 14 residues in the CDR3. Trimming left V 5 bases short and J 4 bases short, with 14 bases between. Germline V gene lookup returns CDR1 SGHVS and CDR2 FNYEAQ. CDR3 protein: CASSTISGSTEAFF. In DNA, the CDR3 is TGTGCCAGCAGCACTATCTCGGGGTCCACTGAAGCTTTCTTT.

This chain links TRBV14 with TRBJ1-1; 9 bases align to TRBD1. The CDR3 extends over 14 amino acids. Germline V CDR1 and CDR2: SGHDN, FVKESK. V dropped 4 bases and J dropped 2; count of bases not matched to a gene: 2. The CDR3 nucleotides read TGTGCCAGCAGCCTACAGGGGGCCAACACTGAAGCTTTCTTT. This codes for CASSLQGANTEAFF. Looking up the rest from reference TRBV14 and TRBJ1-1 gives the full variable domain: EAGVTQFPSHSVIEKGQTVTLRCDPISGHDNLYWYRRVMGKEIKFLLHFVKESKQDESGMPNNRFLAERTGGTYSTLKVQPAELEDSGVYFCASSLQGANTEAFFGQGTRLTVV.

This clone was seen once. The genes are TRBV19 and TRBJ1-5; the D gene is possibly TRBD1 (6 bases). Deletions cut 7 bases from V and 5 bases from J, with 12 bases between. The CDR3 loop spans 13 amino acids. Germline loops: CDR1 LNHDA, CDR2 SQIVND (reference sequence). CDR3 in amino acids: CASNDRSYQPQHF. Here the CDR3 DNA reads TGTGCCAGTAACGACAGGAGCTATCAGCCCCAGCATTTT.

The gene calls are TRBV7-6 and TRBJ2-7; tentatively, D is TRBD2 (6 bases). The CDR3 spans 14 residues. Germline CDR1 is SGHVS and CDR2 is FNYEAQ. With 2 bases removed from V and 5 bases from J, the gap between germline ends came to 13 bases. CDR3 nucleotides: TGTGCCAGCAGCTTACGCGGGAACCCTAACGAGCAGTACTTC. Its translation: CASSLRGNPNEQYF.

V usage is TRBV5-1 and J usage is TRBJ1-2; TRBD1 might be the D (5 bases). The V gene's germline CDR1 is SGHRS and CDR2 YFSETQ. The CDR3 spans 14 residues. Deletions cut 2 bases from V and 4 bases from J, with 12 bases between. The CDR3 DNA reads as TGCGCCAGCAGCTTAACAGGATCCTCCTATGGCTACACCTTC. It encodes CASSLTGSSYGYTF.

This clone has only one observation. Here the CDR3 reads CRAKGGAEQYF. CDR3 in DNA: TGCAGAGCCAAGGGGGGGGCCGAGCAGTACTTC. The rearrangement joins TRBV20-1 to TRBJ2-7; D is possibly TRBD2 (7 bases). Per the germline V gene, CDR1 is DFQATT and CDR2 is SNEGSKA (reference sequence). The CDR3 has 11 residues.

The J gene is TRBJ1-2, the V gene TRBV19, with a possible D match to TRBD1 (5 bases). V was pared by 5 bases and J by 9 bases, with 19 bases between. CDR1 is LNHDA and CDR2 is SQIVND in the germline V gene (reference sequence). This CDR3 has 14 residues. The CDR3 nucleotides are TGTGCCAGTAGTGCCGGGGCTACCGGGACTAGCTACACCTTC. Protein product: CASSAGATGTSYTF.

The gene calls are TRBV9 and TRBJ1-1; 8 bases line up with TRBD1. Germline values: CDR1 SGDLS, CDR2 YYNGEE. The CDR3 length is 11 residues. V dropped 7 bases and J dropped 11; count of bases not matched to a gene: 7. The CDR3, as DNA: TGTGCCAGCGGGCAGGGGGCAGCGGCTTTCTTT. This sequence encodes CASGQGAAAFF.

This rearrangement joins TRBV19 to TRBJ1-3; 9 bases are a match to TRBD1. The CDR3 spans 16 residues. Germline lookup yields CDR1 LNHDA and CDR2 SQIVND (reference sequence). V gave up 8 bases and J gave up 0 bases; unmatched junction bases: 8. This chain's CDR3 is CASGRQGGTSGNTIYF. In nucleotides, the CDR3 is TGTGCCAGTGGAAGACAGGGGGGGACCTCTGGAAACACCATATATTTT.

The J gene is TRBJ2-7, the V gene TRBV2; the match to TRBD1 covers 7 bases. Germline V CDR1 and CDR2: SNHLY, FYNNEI. Trimming cost V 6 bases and J 5 bases; bases outside gene matches: 7. This CDR3 contains 13 residues. The CDR3, as DNA: TGTGCCAGCAGCTTACTAACAGGGGACGAGCAGTACTTC. It codes for CASSLLTGDEQYF.

V usage is TRBV6-5 and J usage is TRBJ1-5; a weak D match, TRBD1 (6 bases). The CDR3 contains 14 residues. The germline V and J ends were trimmed by 0 bases and 6 bases, with 9 bases remaining between them. The germline V gene encodes CDR1 MNHEY and CDR2 SVGAGI. The CDR3 DNA follows: TGTGCCAGCAGTTACTCACAGGGCTCTCAGCCCCAGCATTTT. Its protein is CASSYSQGSQPQHF.

The chain uses TRBV24-1 and TRBJ1-2, with 11 bases fitting TRBD1. CDR3 length: 15 residues. Trimming removed 4 bases from V and 6 bases from J; junction bases left unmatched: 6. Germline CDR1 and CDR2: KGHDR and SFDVKD. The CDR3 sequence is CATSEGTGGVDGYTF. CDR3 coding DNA: TGTGCCACCAGTGAGGGGACAGGGGGAGTGGATGGCTACACCTTC.